This T cell receptor beta chain was recorded in a study of blood T cell repertoires in COVID-19. Overall study context: Samples came from the United States, Italy and Spain, spanning acute and convalescent COVID-19. T cells, B-cell-depleted T cells, or PBMCs supplied cDNA or gDNA.

From germline, CDR1 is SEHNR and CDR2 FQNEAQ (reference sequence). This CDR3 has 13 residues. The assay was immunoSEQ multiplex PCR, and TCRdb's table has in-frame clones only and misses some. Of 200,000 to 250,000 clones in the sample, about 86% are singletons; the top ten hold about 8.9%. This clone was counted between two and nine times. Germline is not matched at one junction end, which may reflect a read error. Individuals aged about 18 to 100 years were recruited from roughly 22 US areas. Cohorts were assigned according to the clinical history that participants reported. What was sequenced was PBMCs or T cells enriched from blood (not recorded which). The chain carries TRBV7-9 and TRBJ2-2; 7 bases match TRBD1. The source of this sequence is a woman aged 45-60 years with acute COVID-19. The CDR3 protein is CGRDSSNTGELFF. Written as DNA, the CDR3 is TGCGGAAGGGACAGTTCGAACACCGGGGAGCTGTTTTTT.